This T cell receptor (beta chain) emerged from a study of cytomegalovirus exposure and HLA in healthy donors. Though nominally healthy at sampling, donors likely had unrecorded immune exposures. CDR3 length: 14 amino acids. J was trimmed by 6 bases and V by 4 bases; bases with no gene match: 8. Germline loops: CDR1 LGHNA, CDR2 YNFKEQ. PCR amplification relied on 60 Vbeta primers (plus 13 Jbeta primers). The method was immunoSEQ multiplex PCR; TCRdb's version includes in-frame clones alone and lacks a portion of them. The sample yields some 210,000 clones, approximately 82% seen once. The chain uses TRBV4-2 and TRBJ2-7; 8 bases agree with TRBD2. The sequenced sample was PBMCs. The receptor was derived from a woman between 45 and 60 years old in good health and CMV-seropositive. The CDR3 sequence: CASSRPREGVEQYF. CDR3 nucleotides: TGTGCCAGCAGCCGCCCCCGGGAGGGTGTCGAGCAGTACTTC.